Shown below are 7 T cell receptor beta chains from a single sample sequenced in a study of shared T cell receptors in the human thymus (TCRdb year 2021). Library generation was performed with the immunoSEQ multiplex PCR assay. TCRdb stores this immuneACCESS table with in-frame sequences only. Part of the clones is absent; in the studies checked, under half of the shortfall reflects unresolved V genes, and no reason is known for the rest. This sample has around 340,000 clones in its table, and over 90% of those were observed once. The ten top clones hold roughly 0.021% of the sample. Material for sequencing was thymocytes. These receptors were obtained from a human donor.

J is TRBJ2-7 and V is TRBV6-6, with TRBD2 identical over 8 bases. Germline V CDR1 and CDR2: MNHNY, SVGAGI (reference sequence). With V trimmed by 5 bases and J by 1 base, 10 bases remained unmatched. The CDR3 is 16 amino acids. In DNA, the CDR3 is TGTGCCAGCAGTCCGGGGGGGGGCGTGGGTTCCTACGAGCAGTACTTC. This encodes CASSPGGGVGSYEQYF.

V is TRBV7-8 and J is TRBJ2-3; possibly TRBD1 for D (6 bases). V dropped 0 bases and J dropped 4 bases, with 17 bases sitting between them. Germline values: CDR1 SGHVS, CDR2 FQNEAQ. This CDR3 has 17 amino acids. Here the CDR3 DNA reads TGTGCCAGCAGCTTAGCGGTGGGGGCTCGGGGCCCAGATACGCAGTATTTT. It codes for CASSLAVGARGPDTQYF. The whole variable domain, remainder taken from reference TRBV7-8 and TRBJ2-3, is GAGVSQSPRYKVAKRGQDVALRCDPISGHVSLFWYQQALGQGPEFLTYFQNEAQLDKSGLPSDRFFAERPEGSVSTLKIQRTQQEDSAVYLCASSLAVGARGPDTQYFGPGTRLTVL.

The chain employs TRBV7-3 and TRBJ2-5; 9 bases are a match to TRBD1. CDR3 length equals 15 residues. Trimming removed 4 bases from V and 4 bases from J; junction bases left unmatched: 7. The germline V gene has CDR1 SGHTA and CDR2 FQGTGA. For the CDR3, the DNA is TGTGCCAGCAGCTGGGGGGACAGGGAGGGAGAGACCCAGTACTTC. Encoded protein: CASSWGDREGETQYF.

Note on this clone: One end of the junction fails to match germline, which may point to a read error. The chain has TRBV6-1 and TRBJ2-1; 7 bases line up with TRBD1. The CDR3 has 11 residues. CDR1 and CDR2 (germline): MNHNS, SASEGT. The chain's CDR3 is CASRTGKEGVF. The CDR3, as DNA: TGTGCCAGCAGGACAGGGAAAGAAGGGGTCTTC.

This rearrangement joins TRBV28 to TRBJ2-3; D remains unclear. The CDR3 is 13 residues long. The V end lost 2 bases, the J end lost 4 bases, and 7 bases lay between the germline ends. Germline V gene sequence: CDR1 MDHEN, CDR2 SYDVKM. CDR3 loop: CASSLGNPDTQYF. CDR3 nucleotides: TGTGCCAGCAGTTTAGGCAACCCAGATACGCAGTATTTT.

The chain couples TRBV14 to TRBJ2-1; 7 nucleotides match TRBD2. The CDR3 totals 16 residues. Per the germline V gene, CDR1 is SGHDN and CDR2 is FVKESK. The V and J ends lost 4 bases and 8 bases, in that order; junction bases with no gene match: 14. The CDR3 region is CASSLAWGPAGDEQFF. The CDR3 coding sequence is TGTGCCAGCAGCCTCGCATGGGGACCCGCGGGGGATGAGCAGTTCTTC.

The V and J genes are TRBV28 and TRBJ2-3, with TRBD2 identical over 10 bases. V shed 4 bases and J 1 base; nucleotides not matched to a gene: 2. CDR3 length equals 15 residues. Germline CDR1 MDHEN, CDR2 SYDVKM. The CDR3 region has the DNA TGTGCCAGCAGTTGCCTAGCGGGAGGCACAGATACGCAGTATTTT. Translated, it gives CASSCLAGGTDTQYF. The complete variable domain, with remaining parts taken from reference TRBV28 and TRBJ2-3, reads DVKVTQSSRYLVKRTGEKVFLECVQDMDHENMFWYRQDPGLGLRLIYFSYDVKMKEKGDIPEGYSVSREKKERFSLILESASTNQTSMYLCASSCLAGGTDTQYFGPGTRLTVL.